The 30 T cell receptor beta chains given below trace back to one sample, sequenced in a study of OX40 agonist ivuxolimab in advanced cancers. The protocol used for the library was the immunoSEQ multiplex PCR assay. The clones in this table, taken by TCRdb from immuneACCESS, are in-frame only. Not every clone is retained; where verified, under half of the shortfall comes from an unresolved V gene, and the cause of the rest is unknown. Across this sample there are 75,000 to 90,000 clones, with around nine tenths seen only once. 0.55% to 0.65% of the sample is in the top ten clones. The starting material was CD4+ or CD8+ T cells sorted from blood, obtained in a trial of the OX40 agonist ivuxolimab. These receptors were obtained from an adult with an advanced solid tumor such as melanoma, head and neck, liver or kidney cancer.

Regarding this clone: The same CDR3 also results from other DNA sequences found in this sample. The gene calls are TRBV19 and TRBJ2-7, with a tentative D call TRBD1 (6 bases). From germline, CDR1 is LNHDA and CDR2 SQIVND (reference sequence). The CDR3 has 15 residues. Trimming left V 1 base short and J 1 base short, with 11 bases between. CDR3 in amino acids: CASSIGGRGSYEQYF. The CDR3 DNA follows: TGTGCCAGTAGTATAGGCGGCAGGGGTTCCTACGAGCAGTACTTC.

The CDR3 here is CARKRGGKETQYF. CDR3 coding DNA: TGTGCCCGCAAGCGCGGGGGAAAAGAGACCCAGTACTTC. V and J are TRBV6-5 and TRBJ2-5; 7 bases agree with TRBD2. V lost 11 bases to trimming and J lost 3 bases; unmatched junction nucleotides: 9. Germline assignment: CDR1 MNHEY and CDR2 SVGAGI. This CDR3 has 13 residues.

This clone was observed at least ten times. This chain links TRBV5-1 with TRBJ1-4, with a weak D call TRBD1 (5 bases). V was cut by 4 bases and J by 4 bases, with 23 bases left in between. CDR1 SGHRS and CDR2 YFSETQ come from the germline V gene. The CDR3 loop spans 18 amino acids. The CDR3 is CASSSTGLTTPDNEKLFF. Here the CDR3 DNA reads TGCGCCAGCAGCAGTACGGGACTGACCACACCGGATAATGAAAAACTGTTTTTT. The full variable domain, with the rest looked up from reference TRBV5-1 and TRBJ1-4, is KAGVTQTPRYLIKTRGQQVTLSCSPISGHRSVSWYQQTPGQGLQFLFEYFSETQRNKGNFPGRFSGRQFSNSRSEMNVSTLELGDSALYLCASSSTGLTTPDNEKLFFGSGTQLSVL.

The chain employs TRBV28 and TRBJ2-7; 13 nucleotides line up with TRBD2. The V and J ends lost 5 bases and 4 bases, in that order; junction bases with no gene match: 8. This CDR3 contains 16 residues. Per the germline V gene, CDR1 is MDHEN and CDR2 is SYDVKM. The CDR3, as DNA: TGTGCCAGCAGTGCCGAGACTAGCGGGAGGAGGTACGAGCAGTACTTC. This translates into CASSAETSGRRYEQYF.

V is TRBV9 and J is TRBJ1-1, with a weak D call TRBD1 (6 bases). Trimming left V 4 bases short and J 1 base short, with 14 bases between. Per the germline V gene, CDR1 is SGDLS and CDR2 is YYNGEE. This CDR3 comprises 15 residues. The CDR3 nucleotides are TGTGCCAGCAGCTCCGAGGTGACAGGGAACACTGAAGCTTTCTTT. Translating it yields CASSSEVTGNTEAFF.

The chain links TRBV6-1 to TRBJ1-1; the D gene is possibly TRBD1 (5 bases). Germline CDR1 is MNHNS and CDR2 is SASEGT. V lost 6 bases and J lost 4, with 15 bases in between. The CDR3 is 14 amino acids. The DNA for the CDR3 is TGTGCCAGCAGCGCAGAGGGGCTGTCCACTGAAGCTTTCTTT. It yields the protein CASSAEGLSTEAFF.

The V and J genes are TRBV11-1 and TRBJ1-1; D gene uncertain. CDR1 is SGHAT, CDR2 FQDESV, per germline (reference sequence). Deletions cut 1 base from V and 0 bases from J, with 6 bases between. The CDR3 loop spans 14 amino acids. CDR3 sequence (DNA): TGTGCCAGCAGCTTAGGAGTCATGAACACTGAAGCTTTCTTT. Residues: CASSLGVMNTEAFF.

This clone was observed a handful of times. Here the CDR3 reads CASSPLTRQETQYF. DNA of the CDR3: TGTGCCAGCAGCCCCTTGACTAGGCAAGAGACCCAGTACTTC. The J gene is TRBJ2-5, the V gene TRBV14; tentative D call: TRBD2 (6 bases). This CDR3 contains 14 residues. The germline V gene has CDR1 SGHDN and CDR2 FVKESK. V lost 4 bases and J 2 bases, leaving 11 bases between the germline ends.

The genes are TRBV5-1 and TRBJ2-5; 11 bases fit TRBD2. Germline loops: CDR1 SGHRS, CDR2 YFSETQ. This CDR3 contains 18 residues. Trimming cost V 0 bases and J 4 bases; bases outside gene matches: 11. The CDR3 region has the DNA TGCGCCAGCAGCTTGGTTGGATTTAGCGGGGGGGCCCCAGAGACCCAGTACTTC. It is translated as CASSLVGFSGGAPETQYF. The full variable domain, rest sourced from reference TRBV5-1 and TRBJ2-5, is KAGVTQTPRYLIKTRGQQVTLSCSPISGHRSVSWYQQTPGQGLQFLFEYFSETQRNKGNFPGRFSGRQFSNSRSEMNVSTLELGDSALYLCASSLVGFSGGAPETQYFGPGTRLLVL.

This chain connects TRBV10-3 to TRBJ2-3; 9 nucleotides align to TRBD1. This CDR3 has 15 amino acids. The V gene end was trimmed by 3 bases and the J gene end by 9 bases; junction bases not matched to a gene: 10. Germline-derived CDR1 and CDR2 are ENHRY and SYGVKD. Written as DNA, the CDR3 is TGTGCCATCAGTGAAAAATCGGACAGGGGAGCAACGCAGTATTTT. Amino acid sequence: CAISEKSDRGATQYF.

The gene calls are TRBV7-8 and TRBJ2-1, with 13 bases fitting TRBD2. The CDR3 is 17 amino acids. Germline loops: CDR1 SGHVS, CDR2 FQNEAQ. Trimming cost V 0 bases and J 13 bases; bases outside gene matches: 12. The CDR3 region has the DNA TGTGCCAGCAGCTTAGCGACAGCCGGGACTAGCGGGGCTGCCCAGTTCTTC. It translates to CASSLATAGTSGAAQFF.

J is TRBJ2-7 and V is TRBV6-6; 7 bases map to TRBD1. V lost 6 bases and J lost 6; bases outside the gene matches: 11. The CDR3 extends over 14 amino acids. Germline V gene sequence: CDR1 MNHNY, CDR2 SVGAGI (reference sequence). CDR3: CASSTRQGHGEQYF. The DNA of the CDR3 is TGTGCCAGCAGCACCCGACAGGGTCACGGCGAGCAGTACTTC.

The V gene is TRBV27, the J gene TRBJ1-2, with a weak D call TRBD1 (5 bases). Germline values: CDR1 MNHEY, CDR2 SMNVEV (reference sequence). This CDR3 has 15 amino acids. V lost 4 bases and J 6 bases, leaving 18 bases between the germline ends. The CDR3 reads CASSSWSSGIDGYTF. For the CDR3, the DNA is TGTGCCAGCAGTTCCTGGTCATCAGGGATCGATGGCTACACCTTC.

The genes are TRBV29-1 and TRBJ2-5; 10 bases are shared with TRBD1. CDR3 size: 13 residues. V was pared by 5 bases and J by 5 bases, with 5 bases of the junction left unmatched. Germline CDR1 is SQVTM and CDR2 is ANQGSEA. CDR3 nucleotide sequence: TGCAGCGTTCAGACAGGGGGCTTGGAGACCCAGTACTTC. Protein sequence: CSVQTGGLETQYF. Full variable domain (outside the CDR3, taken from reference TRBV29-1 and TRBJ2-5): SAVISQKPSRDICQRGTSLTIQCQVDSQVTMMFWYRQQPGQSLTLIATANQGSEATYESGFVIDKFPISRPNLTFSTLTVSNMSPEDSSIYLCSVQTGGLETQYFGPGTRLLVL.

The chain recombines TRBV5-8 with TRBJ2-5, with 7 nucleotides matching TRBD2. The CDR3 loop spans 16 amino acids. Looked up from germline, CDR1 is SGHTS and CDR2 is YDEGEE. V trimming: 4 bases; J trimming: 1 base; junction bases outside the gene matches: 10. The CDR3 reads CASSRGRAGTQETQYF. As DNA, the CDR3 is TGTGCCAGCAGCCGCGGGCGAGCGGGGACCCAAGAGACCCAGTACTTC.

The chain has TRBV5-1 and TRBJ2-7; 8 bases fit TRBD1. The V gene's germline CDR1 is SGHRS and CDR2 YFSETQ. V trimming: 4 bases; J trimming: 1 base; junction bases outside the gene matches: 4. This CDR3 comprises 14 residues. The CDR3 DNA sequence: TGCGCCAGCAGCCTAGGACAGGGTTCCTACGAGCAGTACTTC. It codes for CASSLGQGSYEQYF.

The V gene is TRBV2, the J gene TRBJ1-3; D ambiguous. Trimming took 1 base from V and 0 from J, leaving 10 bases between them. The germline V gene has CDR1 SNHLY and CDR2 FYNNEI. CDR3 length equals 16 residues. Written as DNA, the CDR3 is TGTGCCAGCAGTGAAGTTAAGGGCTCCTCTGGAAACACCATATATTTT. Amino acid sequence: CASSEVKGSSGNTIYF. Looking up the rest from reference TRBV2 and TRBJ1-3 gives the full variable domain: EPEVTQTPSHQVTQMGQEVILRCVPISNHLYFYWYRQILGQKVEFLVSFYNNEISEKSEIFDDQFSVERPDGSNFTLKIRSTKLEDSAMYFCASSEVKGSSGNTIYFGEGSWLTVV.

Only one count was recorded for this clone. As DNA, the CDR3 is TGTGCCAGCAGCTTAACTGGGTCTACTGGGGCCAACGTCCTGACTTTC. It yields the protein CASSLTGSTGANVLTF. The genes are TRBV7-3 and TRBJ2-6; no definite D call. The CDR3 contains 16 residues. The V end lost 0 bases, the J end lost 2 bases, and 8 bases lay between the germline ends. Germline CDR1 SGHTA, CDR2 FQGTGA. The variable domain in full, with the rest retrieved from reference TRBV7-3 and TRBJ2-6, is GAGVSQTPSNKVTEKGKYVELRCDPISGHTALYWYRQSLGQGPEFLIYFQGTGAADDSGLPNDRFFAVRPEGSVSTLKIQRTERGDSAVYLCASSLTGSTGANVLTFGAGSRLTVL.

This chain joins TRBV15 and TRBJ2-3; 8 bases are shared with TRBD2. Germline CDR1 LNHNV, CDR2 YYDKDF (reference sequence). The CDR3 is 15 amino acids. Trimming at V came to 3 bases and at J to 4 bases, leaving 6 bases not matched to a gene. The CDR3 region has the DNA TGTGCCACCAGCAGGGGACTAGGGGGGGCAGATACGCAGTATTTT. This codes for CATSRGLGGADTQYF.

The chain links TRBV11-3 to TRBJ2-3; 13 nucleotides match TRBD2. The CDR3 loop spans 18 amino acids. CDR1 is SGHNT and CDR2 is YENEEA in the germline V gene. Trimming cost V 0 bases and J 4 bases; bases outside gene matches: 7. CDR3 in DNA: TGTGCCAGCAGCTTAGATAGGAGACTAGCGGGAGGTTCAGATACGCAGTATTTT. It translates to CASSLDRRLAGGSDTQYF.

The CDR3 spells CASSLVGMSEAFF. CDR3 DNA sequence: TGTGCCAGCAGCTTAGTAGGGATGTCTGAAGCTTTCTTT. This chain uses TRBV7-9 with TRBJ1-1; D gene uncertain. CDR3 length: 13 amino acids. Between the trimmed V and J ends, which lost 1 base and 6 bases, there was a span of 9 bases. Germline values: CDR1 SEHNR, CDR2 FQNEAQ (reference sequence).

This clone appeared a few times. CDR3 sequence: CASSEVGAGELFF. The CDR3 DNA reads as TGTGCCAGCAGTGAAGTAGGGGCCGGGGAGCTGTTTTTT. The chain combines TRBV2 with TRBJ2-2, with TRBD1 as a possible D gene (5 bases). CDR3 length equals 13 residues. Germline loops: CDR1 SNHLY, CDR2 FYNNEI. V lost 1 base to trimming and J lost 6 bases, with 6 bases between them. Drawing the rest from reference TRBV2 and TRBJ2-2, the complete variable domain is EPEVTQTPSHQVTQMGQEVILRCVPISNHLYFYWYRQILGQKVEFLVSFYNNEISEKSEIFDDQFSVERPDGSNFTLKIRSTKLEDSAMYFCASSEVGAGELFFGEGSRLTVL.

The rearrangement joins TRBV5-1 to TRBJ2-7; D not resolved. V lost 0 bases and J 1 base, leaving 11 bases between the germline ends. Per germline, CDR1 SGHRS and CDR2 YFSETQ. There are 15 residues in the CDR3. CDR3 nucleotides: TGCGCCAGCAGCTTGGCCCCGTCCGCTTCCTACGAGCAGTACTTC. This encodes CASSLAPSASYEQYF.

The chain employs TRBV23-1 and TRBJ2-5; D is perhaps TRBD1 or TRBD2 (7 bases each). TRBV23-1 is an ORF for which the function is uncertain. The CDR3 length is 18 residues. Trimming removed 6 bases at V and 4 bases at J, with 27 bases between. CDR3 bases: TGCGCCAGCAGACGCAGGGGGGGGGAGAGTCGGTTAGGAGAGACCCAGTACTTC. Translated, it gives CASRRRGGESRLGETQYF.

The rearrangement links TRBV7-8 to TRBJ2-7, with D maybe TRBD2 (6 bases). The V and J ends lost 1 base and 6 bases respectively, with 10 bases between them. CDR3 length: 13 residues. Per germline, CDR1 SGHVS and CDR2 FQNEAQ. Here the CDR3 reads CASSLVGGSEQYF. The CDR3 DNA reads TGTGCCAGCAGCTTAGTCGGGGGATCCGAGCAGTACTTC.

This clone was counted once. This chain connects TRBV7-6 to TRBJ2-7, with 8 bases lining up with TRBD1. After removal of 5 bases from V and 9 bases from J, the junction contained 12 bases not matched to a gene. In germline, CDR1 is SGHVS, CDR2 FNYEAQ. The CDR3 is made up of 14 amino acids. The CDR3 region has the DNA TGTGCCAGCAGCACCGACAGGGGTTGGGATTCGCAGTACTTC. The encoded protein is CASSTDRGWDSQYF.

This chain connects TRBV2 to TRBJ2-5; TRBD1 aligns across 9 bases. Germline V gene lookup returns CDR1 SNHLY and CDR2 FYNNEI. V lost 6 bases, J lost 0 bases, and 2 bases stayed unmatched. This CDR3 has 14 amino acids. The CDR3 loop reads CASSRDRDQETQYF. CDR3 bases: TGTGCCAGCAGCCGGGACAGGGACCAAGAGACCCAGTACTTC.

V usage is TRBV10-2 and J usage is TRBJ2-1; D uncertain. Trimming shortened V by 0 bases and J by 1 base, and 10 bases separated the two germline ends. Germline loops: CDR1 WSHSY, CDR2 SAAADI. This CDR3 has 16 amino acids. This CDR3 reads CASSESGLGSYNEQFF. The CDR3 DNA reads as TGCGCCAGCAGTGAGTCGGGCCTAGGGTCCTACAATGAGCAGTTCTTC.

V and J are TRBV28 and TRBJ2-2; D not certain. Deletions cut 1 base from V and 1 base from J, with 4 bases between. The CDR3 is made up of 14 amino acids. CDR1 is MDHEN, CDR2 SYDVKM, per germline. The CDR3 sequence is CASSLLQNTGELFF. For the CDR3, the DNA is TGTGCCAGCAGTTTATTACAGAACACCGGGGAGCTGTTTTTT.

Here the CDR3 DNA reads TGTGCCAGCTCCCTCGGTAGGGGATTAACCAACACTGAAGCTTTCTTT. Its translation: CASSLGRGLTNTEAFF. The chain uses TRBV18 and TRBJ1-1; tentatively, D is TRBD1 (5 bases). Trimming left V 6 bases short and J 2 bases short, with 19 bases between. CDR1 is KGHSH, CDR2 LQKENI, per germline. CDR3 size: 16 residues.